This TCR beta chain was sequenced in a study of T cell repertoires in cytomegalovirus infection. Between the trimmed V and J ends, which lost 2 bases and 2 bases, there was a span of 12 bases. Germline values: CDR1 MNHGY, CDR2 SAAAGT. This CDR3 contains 15 residues. MiXCR, applied by TCRdb to the reads, yields one record per CDR3 protein. Counted here are some 680,000 distinct CDR3 sequences, 35% to 45% occurring once; the ten biggest clones make up about 2.8%. The chain is built from TRBV6-8 and TRBJ2-5; TRBD1 is a possible D gene (5 bases). This TCR derives from a human donor in good health (CMV status not recorded). Some clones in this sample may be carry-over from other donors' samples. Specimen: PBMCs. The CDR3 nucleotides are TGTGCCAGCAGTTACCGACAGAACCATCAAGAGACCCAGTACTTC. This sequence encodes CASSYRQNHQETQYF.